Shown below are 15 T cell receptor beta chains from a single sample sequenced in a study of CXCR3-negative and CXCR3-positive naive CD8 T cells. General study results and limits: For CXCR3-positive naive cells, TRB CDR3s were more hydrophobic than those of CXCR3-negative naive cells.

5' RACE with UMI labels generated the TRB cDNA libraries. TCRdb re-called the 5' RACE reads and catalogs CDR3 proteins one per entry, DNA excluded. With tens of thousands of distinct CDR3 sequences in the sample, the ten largest clones hold around 0.62%. For these TCRs, the target antigens are not known. Material: naive CXCR3+ CD8+ T cells from blood. Sample subset: CD45RO-CCR7+CD27+CD95- naive CD8+ T cells expressing CXCR3 (TNR3+). These receptors were obtained from a human donor in good health. Some clones in this sample may be carry-over from other donors' samples.

The genes are TRBV20-1 and TRBJ2-3; TCRdb proposes TRBD1, but this gene call is untestable without DNA. The germline gives CDR1 DFQATT, CDR2 SNEGSKA (reference sequence). The CDR3 contains 15 residues. The CDR3 protein is CSASGDWESTDTQYF.

The chain carries TRBV29-1 and TRBJ2-7; as DNA is missing, the TRBD1 call by TCRdb cannot be tested. This CDR3 has 14 amino acids. Looked up from germline, CDR1 is SQVTM and CDR2 is ANQGSEA. The CDR3: CSVEGQGTTYELYF.

The chain uses TRBV27 and TRBJ1-2; as DNA is missing, the TRBD1 call by TCRdb cannot be tested. The length of the CDR3 is 13 residues. The germline gives CDR1 MNHEY, CDR2 SMNVEV (reference sequence). The chain's CDR3 is CASSPGTGYGYTF.

This chain uses TRBV13 with TRBJ2-1; TCRdb's assignment of TRBD1 cannot be checked, as there is no DNA. Germline V CDR1 and CDR2: PRHDT, FYEKMQ (reference sequence). The CDR3 is 14 amino acids. The chain's CDR3 is CASGTGGTYNEQFF.

This chain uses TRBV4-3 with TRBJ2-3; without DNA, the TCRdb call of TRBD2 cannot be checked. This CDR3 comprises 18 residues. Per germline, CDR1 LGHNA and CDR2 YSLEER. The chain's CDR3 is CASSQEVRDSIFPDTQYF.

The chain joins TRBV5-5 to TRBJ2-7. Germline V gene sequence: CDR1 SGHKS, CDR2 YYEKEE (reference sequence). This CDR3 spans 13 amino acids. Here the CDR3 reads CASSLGNYYEQYF.

This chain connects TRBV28 to TRBJ2-7; the TCRdb call, TRBD2, lacks DNA for checking. Per germline, CDR1 MDHEN and CDR2 SYDVKM. The CDR3 totals 12 residues. This CDR3 is CASSFSDNEQYF.

The chain joins TRBV15 to TRBJ2-7. CDR1 is LNHNV, CDR2 YYDKDF, per germline (reference sequence). The CDR3 runs to 15 residues. The CDR3 here is CATSRGGGSSYEQYF. The variable domain in full, with the rest retrieved from reference TRBV15 and TRBJ2-7, is DAMVIQNPRYQVTQFGKPVTLSCSQTLNHNVMYWYQQKSSQAPKLLFHYYDKDFNNEADTPDNFQSRRPNTSFCFLDIRSPGLGDTAMYLCATSRGGGSSYEQYFGPGTRLTVT.

The V and J genes are TRBV20-1 and TRBJ2-7. The CDR3 spans 13 residues. Germline CDR1 and CDR2: DFQATT and SNEGSKA (reference sequence). This CDR3 reads CSAREGSSYEQYF.

The V call is TRBV27, the J call TRBJ1-1. Per germline, CDR1 MNHEY and CDR2 SMNVEV (reference sequence). The CDR3 totals 11 residues. CDR3 region: CASSSASEAFF.

The V and J genes are TRBV3-1 and TRBJ2-1; TCRdb proposes TRBD2, but this gene call is untestable without DNA. Germline CDR1 and CDR2: LGHDT and YNNKEL (reference sequence). The CDR3 is made up of 19 amino acids. CDR3 sequence reads: CASSTRDYYDPGTINEQFF.

The chain couples TRBV29-1 to TRBJ2-1; TCRdb proposes TRBD2, but this gene call is untestable without DNA. Germline V gene sequence: CDR1 SQVTM, CDR2 ANQGSEA. The CDR3 is 13 residues long. The CDR3 here is CSVELAGYNEQFF.

The chain employs TRBV5-1 and TRBJ2-7; without DNA, the TCRdb call of TRBD1 cannot be checked. Germline CDR1 and CDR2: SGHRS and YFSETQ. CDR3 size: 16 residues. The CDR3 protein is CASSSYPGTGVYEQYF.

The chain employs TRBV27 and TRBJ2-2; the D call of TRBD2 rests on TCRdb alone, since no DNA is present to check it. CDR3 length equals 13 residues. Per germline, CDR1 MNHEY and CDR2 SMNVEV (reference sequence). CDR3 amino acids: CASREDLTGELFF.

The rearrangement links TRBV4-3 to TRBJ1-3. There are 17 residues in the CDR3. The germline CDR1 and CDR2 sequences are LGHNA and YSLEER. The CDR3 loop reads CASSQDNSLISGNTIYF.